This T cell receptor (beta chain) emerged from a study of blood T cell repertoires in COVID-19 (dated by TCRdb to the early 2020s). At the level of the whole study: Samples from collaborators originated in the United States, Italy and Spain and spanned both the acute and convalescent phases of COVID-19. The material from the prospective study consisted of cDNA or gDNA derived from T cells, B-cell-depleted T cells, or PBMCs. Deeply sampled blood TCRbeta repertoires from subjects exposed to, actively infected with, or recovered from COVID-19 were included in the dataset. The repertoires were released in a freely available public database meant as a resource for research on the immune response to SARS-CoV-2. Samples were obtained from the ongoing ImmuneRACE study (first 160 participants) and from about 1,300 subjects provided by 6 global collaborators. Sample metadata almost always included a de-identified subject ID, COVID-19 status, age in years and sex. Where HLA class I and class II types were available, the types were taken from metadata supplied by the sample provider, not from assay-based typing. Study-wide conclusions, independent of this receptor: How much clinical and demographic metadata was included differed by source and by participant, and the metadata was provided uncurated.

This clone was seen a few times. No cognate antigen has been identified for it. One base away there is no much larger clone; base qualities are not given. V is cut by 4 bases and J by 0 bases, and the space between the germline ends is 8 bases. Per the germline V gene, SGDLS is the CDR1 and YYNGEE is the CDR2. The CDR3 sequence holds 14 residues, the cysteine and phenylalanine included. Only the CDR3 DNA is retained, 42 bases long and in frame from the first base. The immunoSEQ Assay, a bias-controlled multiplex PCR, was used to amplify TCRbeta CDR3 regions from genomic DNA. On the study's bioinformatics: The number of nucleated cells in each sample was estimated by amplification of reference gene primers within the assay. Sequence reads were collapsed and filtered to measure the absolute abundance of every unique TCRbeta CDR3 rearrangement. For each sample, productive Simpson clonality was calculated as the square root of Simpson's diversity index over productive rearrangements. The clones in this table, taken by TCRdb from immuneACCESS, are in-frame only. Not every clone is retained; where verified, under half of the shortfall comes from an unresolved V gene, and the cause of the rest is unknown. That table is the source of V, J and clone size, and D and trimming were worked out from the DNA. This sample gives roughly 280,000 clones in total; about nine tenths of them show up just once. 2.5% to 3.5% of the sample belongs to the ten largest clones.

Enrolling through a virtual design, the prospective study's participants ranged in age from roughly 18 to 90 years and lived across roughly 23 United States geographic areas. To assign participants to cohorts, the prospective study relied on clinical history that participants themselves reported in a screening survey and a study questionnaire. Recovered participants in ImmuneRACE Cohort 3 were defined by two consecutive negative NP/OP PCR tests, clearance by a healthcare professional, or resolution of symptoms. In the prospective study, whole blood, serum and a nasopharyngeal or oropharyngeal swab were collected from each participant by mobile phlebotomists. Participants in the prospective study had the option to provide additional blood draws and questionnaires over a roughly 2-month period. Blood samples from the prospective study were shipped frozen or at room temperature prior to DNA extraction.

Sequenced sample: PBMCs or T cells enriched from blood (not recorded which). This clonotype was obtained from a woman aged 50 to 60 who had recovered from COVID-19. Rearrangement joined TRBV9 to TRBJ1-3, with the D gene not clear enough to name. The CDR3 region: CASSPHFSGNTIYF. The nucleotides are TGTGCCAGCAGCCCACATTTCTCTGGAAACACCATATATTTT.